The 18 T cell receptor beta chains listed next were all sequenced from one sample in a study of T-cell memory formation after mild COVID-19. TCRdb reprocessed the 5' RACE reads with MiXCR, giving one entry per CDR3 protein. The table includes 530,000 or so distinct CDR3 sequences, around 15% detected once. The specimen sequenced was PBMCs or a T cell subset sorted from them (not recorded which). The receptors were sampled from an adult woman who had mild COVID-19 (a few samples of this study predate the infection). Cell type and time point are not known.

The chain recombines TRBV12-3 or TRBV12-4 with TRBJ1-3, with TRBD1 matching over 8 bases. The CDR3 is 13 amino acids. The ends lost 8 bases at V and 7 bases at J; junction bases unmatched: 7. CDR3 sequence: CASAGGPRNTIYF. CDR3 coding DNA: TGTGCCAGCGCAGGGGGCCCTAGGAACACCATATATTTT.

This clonotype was seen only a few times. The chain has TRBV5-4 and TRBJ2-7; 7 bases are shared with TRBD2. This CDR3 is 14 amino acids long. CDR1 and CDR2 from the germline V gene are SGHNT and YYREEE (reference sequence). The junction had 5 bases not matched to a gene; V was cut back by 3 bases and J by 2 bases. For the CDR3, the DNA is TGTGCCAGCAGCTCCTGGACTAGGCCCTACGAGCAGTACTTC. Translation gives CASSSWTRPYEQYF.

The V gene is TRBV4-1, the J gene TRBJ1-4; unclear D gene. This CDR3 comprises 17 residues. The ends were cut back, 0 bases at V and 8 bases at J, with 19 bases in the middle. The germline gives CDR1 MGHRA, CDR2 YSYEKL. This CDR3 is CASSQDTGRVSVEKLFF. CDR3 nucleotide sequence: TGCGCCAGCAGCCAAGATACGGGAAGAGTTTCTGTGGAAAAACTGTTTTTT.

There are a few counts of this clonotype. This chain joins TRBV7-2 and TRBJ2-5, with 7 bases matching TRBD2. The trim removed 5 bases at V and 2 bases at J, leaving 11 bases unmatched. The germline V gene has CDR1 SGHTA and CDR2 FQGNSA. The CDR3 has 16 residues. The CDR3 loop is CASSPRVAGYQETQYF. CDR3 bases: TGTGCCAGCAGCCCCCGGGTAGCGGGTTATCAAGAGACCCAGTACTTC.

This clonotype has only a few counts. V usage is TRBV15 and J usage is TRBJ2-7; possible D gene TRBD2, 6 bases. V gave up 1 base and J gave up 7 bases, with 14 bases separating them. The CDR3 length is 14 residues. Germline-derived CDR1 and CDR2 are LNHNV and YYDKDF (reference sequence). The CDR3 region has the DNA TGTGCCACCAGCAGAGGGGCGGCAGGGAGGGAGCAGTACTTC. Translating it yields CATSRGAAGREQYF.

The chain is built from TRBV25-1 and TRBJ1-5; D is uncertain. Trimming cost V 2 bases and J 1 base, with 6 bases left between them. Germline V gene sequence: CDR1 MGHDK, CDR2 SYGVNS. The CDR3 length is 14 residues. This CDR3 is CASSEIGSNQPQHF. The CDR3 DNA follows: TGTGCCAGCAGTGAAATAGGCAGCAATCAGCCCCAGCATTTT.

A few counts support this clonotype. J is TRBJ2-2 and V is TRBV3-1, with 7 nucleotides matching TRBD2. Germline CDR1 is LGHDT and CDR2 is YNNKEL (reference sequence). V gave up 0 bases and J gave up 0 bases; unmatched junction bases: 4. This CDR3 comprises 17 residues. CDR3 sequence (DNA): TGTGCCAGCAGCCAAGAACGAAGCGGGGCGAACACCGGGGAGCTGTTTTTT. Translated, it gives CASSQERSGANTGELFF.

The chain has TRBV6-2 or TRBV6-3 and TRBJ1-2; 8 bases map to TRBD1. The CDR3 extends over 14 amino acids. Trimming at V came to 6 bases and at J to 6 bases, leaving 9 bases not matched to a gene. CDR1 and CDR2 from the germline V gene are MNHEY and SVGEGT. The CDR3 DNA follows: TGTGCCAGCAGGAAGAACAGGGGGACAAATGGCTACACCTTC. Protein product: CASRKNRGTNGYTF.

The chain is built from TRBV5-1 and TRBJ2-4; 9 bases are shared with TRBD2. Losses at the gene ends were 4 bases for V and 6 bases for J; bases not matched to a gene: 11. The germline gives CDR1 SGHRS, CDR2 YFSETQ. CDR3 length: 16 amino acids. The CDR3 is CASSPRTSAQGNIQYF. The CDR3, as DNA: TGCGCCAGCAGCCCAAGGACTAGCGCCCAAGGAAACATTCAGTACTTC.

This clonotype has only a few counts. The chain links TRBV2 to TRBJ2-7; 8 bases match TRBD1. V was clipped by 6 bases and J by 3 bases; unmatched bases: 4. There are 13 residues in the CDR3. Germline CDR1 is SNHLY and CDR2 is FYNNEI. The CDR3 loop reads CASRDRVFYEQYF. DNA of the CDR3: TGTGCCAGCAGGGACAGGGTTTTCTACGAGCAGTACTTC.

This chain uses TRBV24-1 with TRBJ2-1; D is possibly TRBD1 (5 bases). The CDR3 is made up of 18 amino acids. Trimming cost V 3 bases and J 0 bases, with 17 bases left between them. Germline lookup yields CDR1 KGHDR and CDR2 SFDVKD. CDR3 protein: CATSDLQTDKSSYNEQFF. In DNA, the CDR3 is TGTGCCACCAGTGATCTTCAGACAGACAAGAGCTCCTACAATGAGCAGTTCTTC.

This clonotype was counted a few times. The chain has TRBV18 and TRBJ2-3; 7 nucleotides line up with TRBD2. This CDR3 has 13 residues. The germline V gene has CDR1 KGHSH and CDR2 LQKENI. Trimming cost V 3 bases and J 5 bases; bases outside gene matches: 2. The chain's CDR3 is CASSPLAEDTQYF. The DNA for the CDR3 is TGTGCCAGCTCACCCCTAGCGGAAGATACGCAGTATTTT. The entire variable domain, with the rest obtained from reference TRBV18 and TRBJ2-3, is as follows: NAGVMQNPRHLVRRRGQEARLRCSPMKGHSHVYWYRQLPEEGLKFMVYLQKENIIDESGMPKERFSAEFPKEGPSILRIQQVVRGDSAAYFCASSPLAEDTQYFGPGTRLTVL.

The rearrangement uses TRBV7-6 and TRBJ1-5; D gene ambiguous. The V end was cut by 3 bases, the J end by 7 bases, with 10 bases between. Germline V gene sequence: CDR1 SGHVS, CDR2 FNYEAQ. The CDR3 has 13 amino acids. The CDR3 DNA reads TGTGCCAGCAGCTTGGGGATAGGACAGCCCCAGCATTTT. Translated, it gives CASSLGIGQPQHF.

This clonotype was detected only a few times. The V gene is TRBV12-3 or TRBV12-4, the J gene TRBJ2-7; the D is unclear. CDR3 length: 12 amino acids. V shed 4 bases and J shed 3 bases, with 7 bases lying between them. As DNA, the CDR3 is TGTGCCAGCAGTTACCTCCTCTACGAGCAGTACTTC. It yields the protein CASSYLLYEQYF.

This clonotype was detected a few times. CDR3 loop: CAWSPHRGGYTF. Written as DNA, the CDR3 is TGTGCCTGGAGCCCTCACAGGGGCGGCTACACCTTC. The chain combines TRBV30 with TRBJ1-2, with 7 bases fitting TRBD1. The CDR3 loop spans 12 amino acids. From germline, CDR1 is GTSNPN and CDR2 SVGIG (reference sequence). V gave up 3 bases and J gave up 8 bases; unmatched junction bases: 6.

This clonotype was detected a few times. The chain employs TRBV7-3 and TRBJ2-3; D possibly corresponds to TRBD2 (6 bases). The CDR3 is made up of 16 amino acids. Germline CDR1 and CDR2: SGHTA and FQGTGA. Trimming pared 4 bases from V and 2 bases from J, leaving 16 bases between. CDR3 residues: CASSYAAGILTDTQYF. The DNA of the CDR3 is TGTGCCAGCAGCTATGCTGCGGGGATCCTCACAGATACGCAGTATTTT.

This chain uses TRBV6-1 with TRBJ2-2, with TRBD1 matching over 8 bases. The CDR3 length is 15 residues. Germline V gives CDR1 MNHNS, CDR2 SASEGT. After removal of 4 bases from V and 4 bases from J, the junction contained 5 bases not matched to a gene. The CDR3 reads CASSAGGQGTGELFF. CDR3 bases: TGTGCCAGCAGTGCTGGTGGACAGGGCACCGGGGAGCTGTTTTTT.

The chain combines TRBV29-1 with TRBJ2-1; D might be TRBD1 or TRBD2, each matching 5 bases. CDR1 and CDR2 from the germline V gene are SQVTM and ANQGSEA. V lost 4 bases to trimming and J lost 1 base, with 14 bases between them. The CDR3 is 15 residues long. The chain's CDR3 is CSVGGPPVSYNEQFF. The CDR3 DNA reads TGCAGCGTTGGGGGACCGCCAGTTTCCTACAATGAGCAGTTCTTC.